The rows below give T cell receptor beta chains drawn from one sample of a study of blood T cell repertoires in COVID-19. Method: immunoSEQ multiplex PCR; TCRdb's copy keeps in-frame clones and lacks some. The sample lists 88,000 or so clones; around 79% were seen once. The source material was peripheral blood. The receptors were gathered from a human donor in a cohort sampled during active COVID-19. Both conserved end residues are part of each CDR3. Some rows have no size entry. The others give once, few or many, or a class for an expanded clone.

V gene	J gene	clone size	CDR3 protein
TRBV5-4	TRBJ1-6	once	CASSIGTGSDYNSPLHF
TRBV5-1	TRBJ2-1	-	CASNGAIDEQFF
TRBV4-1	TRBJ2-1	-	CASSQEGGVYNEQFF
TRBV28	TRBJ2-6	-	CASRLAGLPSSGANVLTF
TRBV28	TRBJ2-5	-	CASSTPGALGVTQYF
TRBV10-1	TRBJ2-7	-	CASSESRGSGFSEQYF
TRBV7-6	TRBJ2-5	-	CASSEGLAGGPYETQYF
TRBV7-2	TRBJ2-1	-	CASSLVPGGQGERNEQFF
TRBV6-5	TRBJ2-1	-	CASAGSYNEQFF
TRBV11-2	TRBJ1-5	-	CASSQDSHQPQHF
TRBV7-6	TRBJ1-1	few	CASSRSAADTEAFF